This TCR beta chain was sequenced for a study of OX40 agonist ivuxolimab in advanced cancers. Study context: The patients received ivuxolimab by intravenous route every 2 weeks at 0.01 to 10 mg/kg. A male proportion of more than 75% was recorded, with mean age approximately 57 years and range roughly 20 to 85.

Using immunoSEQ multiplex PCR, the repertoire was profiled, and TCRdb retains in-frame clones only, with some absent. The sample yields tens of thousands of clones, over 80% seen once. Germline V CDR1 and CDR2: LNHDA, SQIVND (reference sequence). The CDR3 contains 16 residues. Trimming cost V 4 bases and J 2 bases; bases outside gene matches: 10. This receptor was taken from an adult with an advanced solid tumor such as melanoma, head and neck, liver or kidney cancer. The chain links TRBV19 to TRBJ2-5; 7 nucleotides match TRBD1. Specimen: CD4+ or CD8+ T cells sorted from blood, collected in a trial of the OX40 agonist ivuxolimab. The CDR3 DNA is TGTGCCAGTAGTAGAATTACAGGGGTTCGGCAAGAGACCCAGTACTTC. It specifies CASSRITGVRQETQYF.